This TCR beta chain was recovered during a study of blood T cell repertoires in COVID-19. Trimming took 7 bases from V and 0 from J; bases not matched to a gene: 2. In germline, CDR1 is SNHLY, CDR2 FYNNEI. This CDR3 has 14 amino acids. Original methodology: Estimates of nucleated cell counts were drawn from the amplification of reference gene primers. Here immunoSEQ multiplex PCR was the method, and the copy in TCRdb shows in-frame clones only, minus some. V, J and clone size reflect that table, while D and trimming were determined from the DNA. The sample records 150,000 or so clones, about 92% being singletons.

Sequencing was carried out using peripheral blood. The clonotype originates from a man between 60 and 75 years old with active or convalescent COVID-19. This sequence joins TRBV2 and TRBJ1-1, with TRBD1 matching 10 bases. The chain's CDR3 is CASTGTGVNTEAFF. CDR3 bases: TGTGCCAGCACTGGGACAGGGGTGAACACTGAAGCTTTCTTT.